This entry lists 13 T cell receptor beta chains sequenced from one sample in a study of cytomegalovirus exposure and HLA in healthy donors (dated by TCRdb to about 2017). Preparation of the library involved the immunoSEQ multiplex PCR assay. A mixture of 60 forward primers for TCR Vbeta segments and 13 reverse primers for TCR Jbeta segments was used in the multiplex PCR. TCRdb took over this immuneACCESS table, retaining in-frame rearrangements with V and J assigned. Such tables are incomplete; in checked studies, under half of the missing clones stem from an unresolved V gene, and the remainder is unexplained. The sample's table lists a count of under 150,000 clones. Clones ranked in the top ten supply 1.5% to 1.8% of the sample. Material for sequencing was PBMCs. The receptors stem from a woman between 40 and 55 years old in good health and CMV-seronegative.

The CDR3 protein is CASSTLQYHRGMVNYGYTF. Here the CDR3 DNA reads TGTGCCAGTAGTACCCTACAATACCACAGGGGGATGGTGAACTATGGCTACACCTTC. The chain recombines TRBV19 with TRBJ1-2; the match to TRBD1 covers 8 bases. The germline V gene has CDR1 LNHDA and CDR2 SQIVND (reference sequence). This CDR3 is 19 amino acids long. V lost 4 bases, J lost 2 bases, and 18 bases stayed unmatched.

The chain employs TRBV7-2 and TRBJ2-3; D unclear. CDR1 and CDR2 (germline): SGHTA, FQGNSA. Trimming removed 1 base at V and 2 bases at J, with 10 bases between. The CDR3 length is 15 residues. Here the CDR3 DNA reads TGTGCCAGCAGCTTAGGGCCCTCCGTCACAGATACGCAGTATTTT. Amino acids: CASSLGPSVTDTQYF. The full variable domain, rest sourced from reference TRBV7-2 and TRBJ2-3, is GAGVSQSPSNKVTEKGKDVELRCDPISGHTALYWYRQSLGQGLEFLIYFQGNSAPDKSGLPSDRFSAERTGGSVSTLTIQRTQQEDSAVYLCASSLGPSVTDTQYFGPGTRLTVL.

This chain connects TRBV9 to TRBJ2-2; weak D call: TRBD2 (5 bases). Germline V lookup: CDR1 SGDLS, CDR2 YYNGEE. The V and J ends lost 4 bases and 6 bases respectively, with 16 bases between them. The CDR3 spans 15 residues. The CDR3 here is CASSPGPEGSGELFF. As DNA, the CDR3 is TGTGCCAGCAGCCCCGGGCCAGAGGGATCCGGGGAGCTGTTTTTT.

V usage is TRBV4-2 and J usage is TRBJ2-2; D may be TRBD2 (6 bases). Per the germline V gene, CDR1 is LGHNA and CDR2 is YNFKEQ. This CDR3 comprises 13 residues. Trimming took off 10 bases at V and 8 bases at J, with 17 bases between the two ends. CDR3 DNA sequence: TGTGCCACGTCGGGGGTACTTGCAGGGGAGCTGTTTTTT. Its translation is CATSGVLAGELFF.

The chain has TRBV27 and TRBJ1-2, with 9 positions matching TRBD1. This CDR3 contains 13 residues. V shed 5 bases and J 4 bases; nucleotides not matched to a gene: 2. The V gene's germline CDR1 is MNHEY and CDR2 SMNVEV (reference sequence). Here the CDR3 reads CASSRDRAYGYTF. The CDR3 coding sequence is TGTGCCAGCAGTCGGGACAGGGCCTATGGCTACACCTTC.

The chain has TRBV5-1 and TRBJ2-3, with a tentative D call TRBD2 (7 bases). CDR3 length: 16 residues. CDR1 SGHRS and CDR2 YFSETQ come from the germline V gene. V was trimmed by 0 bases and J by 2 bases, leaving 13 bases between them. The CDR3 loop is CASSLEGGGPTDTQYF. In nucleotides, the CDR3 is TGCGCCAGCAGCTTGGAAGGGGGGGGCCCCACAGATACGCAGTATTTT.

The V call is TRBV19, the J call TRBJ1-1, with TRBD1 matching 7 bases. V trimming: 6 bases; J trimming: 10 bases; junction bases outside the gene matches: 11. This CDR3 is 13 amino acids long. Germline assignment: CDR1 LNHDA and CDR2 SQIVND (reference sequence). CDR3 sequence: CASSLQGFGGAFF. Here the CDR3 DNA reads TGTGCCAGTAGCCTACAGGGGTTTGGTGGAGCTTTCTTT.

The V and J genes are TRBV5-1 and TRBJ1-3; D remains unclear. V lost 4 bases and J lost 4, with 12 bases in between. Germline V gene sequence: CDR1 SGHRS, CDR2 YFSETQ. The CDR3 runs 14 residues. The CDR3 loop is CASSGAGSGNTIYF. CDR3 nucleotides: TGCGCCAGCAGCGGTGCGGGTTCCGGAAACACCATATATTTT.

V gene TRBV7-9 combines with J gene TRBJ2-3; TRBD1 agrees at 7 bases. Germline assignment: CDR1 SEHNR and CDR2 FQNEAQ (reference sequence). After removal of 7 bases from V and 4 bases from J, the junction contained 8 bases not matched to a gene. CDR3 length: 14 amino acids. The CDR3, as DNA: TGTGCCAGCAACCAACAGGGGCCCCCAGATACGCAGTATTTT. It translates to CASNQQGPPDTQYF.

The rearrangement joins TRBV19 to TRBJ1-6, with TRBD1 matching over 8 bases. Per germline, CDR1 LNHDA and CDR2 SQIVND (reference sequence). This CDR3 spans 17 amino acids. The V and J ends lost 7 bases and 4 bases, in that order; junction bases with no gene match: 12. CDR3 coding DNA: TGTGCCAGTACCGCGGACAGGGTCCGGGTTTATAATTCACCCCTCCACTTT. It codes for CASTADRVRVYNSPLHF.

The chain employs TRBV18 and TRBJ1-2, with TRBD1 matching 7 bases. CDR1 and CDR2 from the germline V gene are KGHSH and LQKENI. CDR3 length: 17 amino acids. The trim removed 0 bases at V and 4 bases at J, leaving 11 bases unmatched. The CDR3 nucleotides read TGTGCCAGCTCACCACCTTCAGGGGGTTCCCCTGGCTATGGCTACACCTTC. Its translation is CASSPPSGGSPGYGYTF.

V and J are TRBV6-5 and TRBJ1-5, with D uncertain. Germline V gene sequence: CDR1 MNHEY, CDR2 SVGAGI. V lost 2 bases, J lost 5 bases, and 7 bases lay in between. The CDR3 length is 13 residues. The CDR3 here is CASSYSGDQPQHF. In DNA form, the CDR3 reads TGTGCCAGCAGTTACAGCGGCGATCAGCCCCAGCATTTT.

This chain connects TRBV15 to TRBJ1-2; 8 bases agree with TRBD1. V was clipped by 0 bases and J by 4 bases; unmatched bases: 7. Germline loops: CDR1 LNHNV, CDR2 YYDKDF (reference sequence). This CDR3 spans 16 amino acids. CDR3 in amino acids: CATSRDPQGALYGYTF. Here the CDR3 DNA reads TGTGCCACCAGCAGAGATCCCCAGGGGGCCCTCTATGGCTACACCTTC.